These T cell receptor beta chains were read from a single sample in a study of blood T cell repertoires in COVID-19. The assay was immunoSEQ multiplex PCR, and TCRdb's table has in-frame clones only and misses some. The data hold about 87,000 clones, with approximately 85% observed a single time. The material sequenced was peripheral blood. Source of these receptors: a woman aged 80 or older with COVID-19, enrolled during active disease. The CDR3 runs from the conserved cysteine through the conserved F or W. A D gene is named only where the DNA matches it firmly. The size field is filled for only some rows; it gives once, few, many or a size class.

TRBD1,-,TRBJ1-1,TRBV5-4,TGTGCCAGCAGCTCACCCACGGGACAGGGGGAAGAAGCTTTCTTT,CASSSPTGQGEEAFF
-,-,TRBJ2-3,TRBV27,TGTGCCAGCAGTTTAAGGCGGGGCACAGATACGCAGTATTTT,CASSLRRGTDTQYF
-,once,TRBJ2-7,TRBV2,TGTGCCAGCAGTGAAAGTTTCGGGCTGGGGGGGCGACTCGAGCAGTACTTC,CASSESFGLGGRLEQYF
TRBD2,-,TRBJ2-1,TRBV28,TGTGCCAGCAGTTCGGGGAGGGCCGCCAATGAGCAGTTCTTC,CASSSGRAANEQFF
TRBD1,few,TRBJ2-2,TRBV2,TGTGCCAGCAGTCTGAGGACAGGGCGTACCGGGGAGCTGTTTTTT,CASSLRTGRTGELFF
-,-,TRBJ1-5,TRBV10-3,TGTGCCATCAGTGATAAGGGGGATCAGCCCCAGCATTTT,CAISDKGDQPQHF
TRBD2,-,TRBJ2-1,TRBV11-2,TGTGCCAGCAGCTTATTGGCGGGAGGGCCTTCCCATGAGCAGTTCTTC,CASSLLAGGPSHEQFF
-,-,TRBJ2-2,TRBV7-9,TGTGCCAGCAGTACGAGGATTAACACCGGGGAGCTGTTTTTT,CASSTRINTGELFF
-,-,TRBJ2-5,TRBV4-3,TGCGCCAGCAGCACGAGGCTCGGGGAGACCCAGTACTTC,CASSTRLGETQYF
-,-,TRBJ1-5,TRBV7-3,TGTGCCAGCAGCTCCCACCCCCGGGCAGGGAAGAATCAGCCCCAGCATTTT,CASSSHPRAGKNQPQHF
-,once,TRBJ2-7,TRBV14,TGTGCCAGCAGCCAGAGTTCGGGACTGGCCTACGAGCAGTACTTC,CASSQSSGLAYEQYF
-,-,TRBJ2-5,TRBV27,TGTGCCAGCTCTCTAGCGAGGCAACGAGAGACCCAGTACTTC,CASSLARQRETQYF
-,-,TRBJ2-1,TRBV5-4,TGTGCCAGCAGCTTTGGAGGTCTAGCGCAGTACAATGAGCAGTTCTTC,CASSFGGLAQYNEQFF
TRBD1,-,TRBJ1-5,TRBV18,TGTGCCAGCTCTTTTTTGACAGGGGACCAGCCCCAGCATTTT,CASSFLTGDQPQHF
TRBD2,-,TRBJ2-3,TRBV7-3,TGTGCCAGCAGCTCTGGGCGGGGGGGCACAGATACGCAGTATTTT,CASSSGRGGTDTQYF
TRBD1,-,TRBJ1-4,TRBV2,TGTGCCAGCAGCCCTGGGACAGGGGAGGAAAAACTGTTTTTT,CASSPGTGEEKLFF
TRBD2,-,TRBJ2-1,TRBV6-1,TGTGCCAGCAGTGAAACAGGGGCGGGGGGGCCACGAAATGAGCAGTTCTTC,CASSETGAGGPRNEQFF
-,-,TRBJ2-2,TRBV10-3,TGTGCCATCAGTGAGCTGCAGGGCACCGGGGAGCTGTTTTTT,CAISELQGTGELFF
TRBD1,-,TRBJ1-4,TRBV19,TGTGCCAGTAGTAGGACAGGGGGTTTTGAAAAACTGTTTTTT,CASSRTGGFEKLFF
TRBD2,-,TRBJ2-2,TRBV5-1,TGCGCCAGCAGAGGGTTTAGCGGGGCGAACACCGGGGAGCTGTTTTTT,CASRGFSGANTGELFF
TRBD2,few,TRBJ2-1,TRBV7-9,TGTGCCAGCAGCTTACTAGCGGGGGCACGGCCTAAGCAGTTCTTC,CASSLLAGARPKQFF
TRBD2,many,TRBJ2-2,TRBV11-3,TGTGCCAGCAGCCCGGGAACTAGCGGGGAAAACACCGGGGAGCTGTTTTTT,CASSPGTSGENTGELFF
-,few,TRBJ1-2,TRBV25-1,TGTGCCAGCAGTGACCGGAAACAGGGCCAGGATGGCTACACCTTC,CASSDRKQGQDGYTF
-,-,TRBJ1-5,TRBV27,TGTGCCAGCAGTTTATCCGGTCTTAATCAGCCCCAGCATTTT,CASSLSGLNQPQHF